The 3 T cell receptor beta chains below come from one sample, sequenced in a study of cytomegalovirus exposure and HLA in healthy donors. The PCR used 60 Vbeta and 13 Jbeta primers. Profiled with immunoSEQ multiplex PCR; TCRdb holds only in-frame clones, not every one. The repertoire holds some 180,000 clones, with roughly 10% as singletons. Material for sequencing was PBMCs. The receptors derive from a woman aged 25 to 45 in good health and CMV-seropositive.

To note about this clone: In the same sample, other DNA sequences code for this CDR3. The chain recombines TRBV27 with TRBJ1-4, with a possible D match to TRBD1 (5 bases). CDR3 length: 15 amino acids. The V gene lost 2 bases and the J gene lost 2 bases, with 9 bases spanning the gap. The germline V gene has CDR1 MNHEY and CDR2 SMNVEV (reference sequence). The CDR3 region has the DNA TGTGCCAGCAGTTTACTAGGGGCGACTAATGAAAAACTGTTTTTT. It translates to CASSLLGATNEKLFF.

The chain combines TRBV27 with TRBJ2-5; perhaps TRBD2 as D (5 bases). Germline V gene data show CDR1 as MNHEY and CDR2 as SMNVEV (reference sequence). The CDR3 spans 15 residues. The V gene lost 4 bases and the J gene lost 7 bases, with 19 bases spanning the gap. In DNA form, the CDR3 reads TGTGCCAGCAGTTCGGGATTTACGAGGGAGACGACCCAGTACTTC. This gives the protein CASSSGFTRETTQYF.

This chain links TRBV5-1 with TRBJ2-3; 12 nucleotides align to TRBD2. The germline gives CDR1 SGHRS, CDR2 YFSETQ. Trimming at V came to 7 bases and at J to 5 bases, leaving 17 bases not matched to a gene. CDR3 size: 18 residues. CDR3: CASGRGTSGSLGGDTQYF. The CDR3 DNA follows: TGCGCCAGCGGGAGAGGGACTAGCGGGTCTCTCGGAGGAGATACGCAGTATTTT.